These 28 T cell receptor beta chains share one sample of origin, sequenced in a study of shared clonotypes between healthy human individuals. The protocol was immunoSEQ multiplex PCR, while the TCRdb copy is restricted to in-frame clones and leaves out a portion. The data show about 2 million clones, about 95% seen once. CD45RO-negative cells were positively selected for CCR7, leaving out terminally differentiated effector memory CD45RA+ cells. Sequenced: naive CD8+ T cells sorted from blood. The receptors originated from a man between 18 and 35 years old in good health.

The CDR3 loop reads CASSQSNQGGEEQYF. CDR3 coding DNA: TGCGCCAGCAGTCAATCTAACCAGGGTGGGGAGGAGCAGTACTTC. The gene calls are TRBV23-1 and TRBJ2-7; D is perhaps TRBD1 or TRBD2 (5 bases each). TRBV23-1 is reported as an ORF; its role is uncertain. The germline V and J ends were trimmed by 0 bases and 7 bases, with 16 bases remaining between them. The CDR3 has 15 residues.

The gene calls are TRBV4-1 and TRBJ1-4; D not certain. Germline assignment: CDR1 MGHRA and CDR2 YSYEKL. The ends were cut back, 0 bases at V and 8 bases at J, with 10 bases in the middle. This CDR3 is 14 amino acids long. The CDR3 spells CASSQDGKREKLFF. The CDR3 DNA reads TGCGCCAGCAGCCAAGATGGAAAGCGGGAAAAACTGTTTTTT.

In nucleotides, the CDR3 is TGTGCCAGCAGCTTGCTGCAGGGGGCCGGGGAGCTGTTTTTT. Its translation: CASSLLQGAGELFF. The V call is TRBV5-6, the J call TRBJ2-2; TRBD1 aligns across 7 bases. Germline values: CDR1 SGHDT, CDR2 YYEEEE. The V segment lost 1 base and the J segment 6 bases; nucleotides outside the gene matches: 3. The CDR3 length is 14 residues.

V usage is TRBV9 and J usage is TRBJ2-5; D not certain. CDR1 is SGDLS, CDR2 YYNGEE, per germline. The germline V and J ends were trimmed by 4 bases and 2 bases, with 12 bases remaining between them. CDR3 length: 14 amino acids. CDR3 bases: TGTGCCAGCAGCCCTCCCGACGGGCAAGAGACCCAGTACTTC. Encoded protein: CASSPPDGQETQYF.

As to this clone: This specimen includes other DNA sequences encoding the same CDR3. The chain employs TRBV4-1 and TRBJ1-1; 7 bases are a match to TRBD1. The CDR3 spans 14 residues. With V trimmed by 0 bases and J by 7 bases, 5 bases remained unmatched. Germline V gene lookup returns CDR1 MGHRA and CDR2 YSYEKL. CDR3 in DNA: TGCGCCAGCAGCCAAGATCCCGGGACAGTTGAAGCTTTCTTT. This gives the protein CASSQDPGTVEAFF.

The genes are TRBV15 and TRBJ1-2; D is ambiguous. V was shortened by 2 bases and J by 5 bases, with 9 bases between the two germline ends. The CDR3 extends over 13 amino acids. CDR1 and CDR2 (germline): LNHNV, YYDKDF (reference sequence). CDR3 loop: CATSRKDEYGYTF. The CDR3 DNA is TGTGCCACCAGCAGAAAAGACGAATATGGCTACACCTTC.

CDR3 loop: CASSISSPMGLNTEAFF. The DNA of the CDR3 is TGTGCCAGTAGTATTTCCAGCCCCATGGGACTGAACACTGAAGCTTTCTTT. This rearrangement joins TRBV19 to TRBJ1-1; D perhaps matches TRBD1 (5 bases). This CDR3 is built from 17 residues. The V gene lost 3 bases and the J gene lost 0 bases, with 17 bases spanning the gap. Looked up from germline, CDR1 is LNHDA and CDR2 is SQIVND (reference sequence).

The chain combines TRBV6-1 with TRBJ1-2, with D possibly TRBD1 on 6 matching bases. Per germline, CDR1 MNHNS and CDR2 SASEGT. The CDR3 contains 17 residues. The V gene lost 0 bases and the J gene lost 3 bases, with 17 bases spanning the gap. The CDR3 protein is CASSEAPPLNRDYGYTF. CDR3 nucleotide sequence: TGTGCCAGCAGTGAAGCGCCCCCACTAAACAGGGACTATGGCTACACCTTC.

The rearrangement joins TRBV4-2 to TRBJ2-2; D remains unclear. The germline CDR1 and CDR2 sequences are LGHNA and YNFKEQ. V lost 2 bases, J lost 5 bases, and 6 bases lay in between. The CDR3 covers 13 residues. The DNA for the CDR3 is TGTGCCAGCAGCCAAACCGCGACCGGGGAGCTGTTTTTT. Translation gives CASSQTATGELFF.

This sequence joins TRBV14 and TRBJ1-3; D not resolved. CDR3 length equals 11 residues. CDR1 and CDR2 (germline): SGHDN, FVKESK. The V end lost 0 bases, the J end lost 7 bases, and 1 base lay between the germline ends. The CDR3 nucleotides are TGTGCCAGCAGCCAAGACAACACCATATATTTT. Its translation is CASSQDNTIYF.

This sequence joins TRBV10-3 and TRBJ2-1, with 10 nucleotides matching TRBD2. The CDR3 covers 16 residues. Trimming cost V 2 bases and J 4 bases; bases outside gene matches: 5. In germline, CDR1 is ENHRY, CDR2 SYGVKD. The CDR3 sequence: CAISEVLAGVYNEQFF. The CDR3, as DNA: TGTGCCATCAGTGAGGTCCTAGCGGGGGTTTACAATGAGCAGTTCTTC.

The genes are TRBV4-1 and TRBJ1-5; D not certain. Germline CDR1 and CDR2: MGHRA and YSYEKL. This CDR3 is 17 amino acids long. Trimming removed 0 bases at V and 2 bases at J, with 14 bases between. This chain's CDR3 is CASSQEVHHGGNQPQHF. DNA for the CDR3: TGCGCCAGCAGCCAAGAAGTCCACCACGGTGGCAATCAGCCCCAGCATTTT.

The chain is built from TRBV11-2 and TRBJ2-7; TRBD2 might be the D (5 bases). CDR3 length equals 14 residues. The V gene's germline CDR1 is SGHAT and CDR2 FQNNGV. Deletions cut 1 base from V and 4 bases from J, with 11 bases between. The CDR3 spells CASSLVSVGYEQYF. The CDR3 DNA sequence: TGTGCCAGCAGCTTAGTTAGCGTCGGATACGAGCAGTACTTC.

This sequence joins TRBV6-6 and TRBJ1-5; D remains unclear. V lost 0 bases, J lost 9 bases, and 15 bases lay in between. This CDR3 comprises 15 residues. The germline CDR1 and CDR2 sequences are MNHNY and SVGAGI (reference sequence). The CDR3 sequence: CASSYSAGETPPQHF. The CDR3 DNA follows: TGTGCCAGCAGTTACTCGGCAGGAGAGACACCGCCCCAGCATTTT.

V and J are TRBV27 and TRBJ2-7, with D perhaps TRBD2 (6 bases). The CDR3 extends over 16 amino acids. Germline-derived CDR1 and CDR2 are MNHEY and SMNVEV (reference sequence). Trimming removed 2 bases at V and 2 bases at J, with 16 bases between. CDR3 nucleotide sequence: TGTGCCAGCAGTTTAGGAGAGACTAGTTTGGCCTACGAGCAGTACTTC. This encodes CASSLGETSLAYEQYF.

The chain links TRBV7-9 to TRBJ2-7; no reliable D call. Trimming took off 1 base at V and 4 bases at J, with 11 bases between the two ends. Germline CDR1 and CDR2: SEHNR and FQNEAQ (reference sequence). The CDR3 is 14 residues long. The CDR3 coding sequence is TGTGCCAGCAGCTTAGATGGTTATTGGTACGAGCAGTACTTC. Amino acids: CASSLDGYWYEQYF.

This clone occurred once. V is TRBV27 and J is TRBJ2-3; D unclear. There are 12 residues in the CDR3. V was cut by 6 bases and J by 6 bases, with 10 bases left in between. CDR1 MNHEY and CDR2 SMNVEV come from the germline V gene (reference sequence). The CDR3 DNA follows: TGTGCCAGCAGGGGTAGCTGGGATACGCAGTATTTT. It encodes CASRGSWDTQYF.

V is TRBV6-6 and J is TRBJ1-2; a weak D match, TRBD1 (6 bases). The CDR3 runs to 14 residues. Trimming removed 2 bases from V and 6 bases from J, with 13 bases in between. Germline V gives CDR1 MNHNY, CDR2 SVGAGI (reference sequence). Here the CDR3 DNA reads TGTGCCAGCAGTTACGTCGGGGCAGGGGATGGCTACACCTTC. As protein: CASSYVGAGDGYTF.

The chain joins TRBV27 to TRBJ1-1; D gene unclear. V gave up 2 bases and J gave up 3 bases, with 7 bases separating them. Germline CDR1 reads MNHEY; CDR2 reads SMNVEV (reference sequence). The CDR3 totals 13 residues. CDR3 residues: CASSLVSYTEAFF. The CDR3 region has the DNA TGTGCCAGCAGTTTAGTGTCTTACACTGAAGCTTTCTTT.

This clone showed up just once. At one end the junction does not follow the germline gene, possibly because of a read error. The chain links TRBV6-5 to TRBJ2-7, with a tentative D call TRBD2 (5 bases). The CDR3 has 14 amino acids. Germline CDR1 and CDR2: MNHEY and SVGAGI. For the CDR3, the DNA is TGTGCCACCTCGCCGAGGGCCCTCTCCGACGAGCAGTACTTC. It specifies CATSPRALSDEQYF.

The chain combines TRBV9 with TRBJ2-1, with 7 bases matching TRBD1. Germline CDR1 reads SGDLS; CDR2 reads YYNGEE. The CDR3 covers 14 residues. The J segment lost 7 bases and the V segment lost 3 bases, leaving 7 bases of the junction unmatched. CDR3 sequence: CASSGRDRKNEQFF. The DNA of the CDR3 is TGTGCCAGCAGCGGCCGGGACAGAAAGAATGAGCAGTTCTTC.

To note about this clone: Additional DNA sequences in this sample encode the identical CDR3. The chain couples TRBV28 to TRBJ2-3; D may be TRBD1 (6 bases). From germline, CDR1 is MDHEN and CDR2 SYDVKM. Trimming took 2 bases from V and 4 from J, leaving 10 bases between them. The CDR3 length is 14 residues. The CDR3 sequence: CASSLTGFADTQYF. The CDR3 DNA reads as TGTGCCAGCAGTTTAACAGGGTTCGCAGATACGCAGTATTTT.

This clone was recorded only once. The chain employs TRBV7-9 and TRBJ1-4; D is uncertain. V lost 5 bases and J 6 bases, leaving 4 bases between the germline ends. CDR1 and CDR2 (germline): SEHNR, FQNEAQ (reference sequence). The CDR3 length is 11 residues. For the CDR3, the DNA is TGTGCCAGCAGCCCGGATGAAAAACTGTTTTTT. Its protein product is CASSPDEKLFF. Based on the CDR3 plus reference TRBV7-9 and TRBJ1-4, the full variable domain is DTGVSQNPRHKITKRGQNVTFRCDPISEHNRLYWYRQTLGQGPEFLTYFQNEAQLEKSRLLSDRFSAERPKGSFSTLEIQRTEQGDSAMYLCASSPDEKLFFGSGTQLSVL.

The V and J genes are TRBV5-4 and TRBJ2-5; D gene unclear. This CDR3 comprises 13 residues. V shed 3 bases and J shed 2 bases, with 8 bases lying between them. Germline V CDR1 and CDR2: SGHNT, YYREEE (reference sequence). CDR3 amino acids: CASSWSTQETQYF. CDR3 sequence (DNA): TGTGCCAGCAGCTGGTCCACGCAAGAGACCCAGTACTTC.

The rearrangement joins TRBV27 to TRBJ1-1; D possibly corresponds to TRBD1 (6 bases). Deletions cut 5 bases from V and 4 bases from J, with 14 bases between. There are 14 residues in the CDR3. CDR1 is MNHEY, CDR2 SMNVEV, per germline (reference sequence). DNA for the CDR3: TGTGCCAGCAGTCCTACGGGGGCCGGCACTGAAGCTTTCTTT. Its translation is CASSPTGAGTEAFF.

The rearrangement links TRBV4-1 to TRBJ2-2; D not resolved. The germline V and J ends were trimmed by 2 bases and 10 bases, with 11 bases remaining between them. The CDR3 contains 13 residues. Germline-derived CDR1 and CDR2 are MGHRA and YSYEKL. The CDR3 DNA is TGCGCCAGCAGCCAATTCGAGGCGCTGGAGCTGTTTTTT. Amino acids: CASSQFEALELFF.

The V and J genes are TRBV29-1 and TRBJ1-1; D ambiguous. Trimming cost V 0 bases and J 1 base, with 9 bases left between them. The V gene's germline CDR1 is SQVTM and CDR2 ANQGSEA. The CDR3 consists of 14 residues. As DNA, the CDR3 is TGCAGCGTTGAAGATGCCACTAAGAACACTGAAGCTTTCTTT. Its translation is CSVEDATKNTEAFF. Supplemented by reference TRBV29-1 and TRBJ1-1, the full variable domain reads SAVISQKPSRDICQRGTSLTIQCQVDSQVTMMFWYRQQPGQSLTLIATANQGSEATYESGFVIDKFPISRPNLTFSTLTVSNMSPEDSSIYLCSVEDATKNTEAFFGQGTRLTVV.

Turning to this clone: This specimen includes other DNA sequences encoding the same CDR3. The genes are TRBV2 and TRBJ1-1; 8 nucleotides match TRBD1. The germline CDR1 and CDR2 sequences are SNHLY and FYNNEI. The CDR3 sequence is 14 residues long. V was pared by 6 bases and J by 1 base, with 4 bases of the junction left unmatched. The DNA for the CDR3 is TGTGCCAGCAGACCAGGACAGGGGAACACTGAAGCTTTCTTT. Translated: CASRPGQGNTEAFF.